The 32 T cell receptor beta chains reported below all come from one sample, sequenced in a study of blood T cell repertoires in COVID-19. The protocol was immunoSEQ multiplex PCR, while the TCRdb copy is restricted to in-frame clones and leaves out a portion. The top ten clones hold around 1.8% of a sample with roughly 240,000 clones, about 80% of them seen once. Sample: peripheral blood. These receptor sequences come from a woman aged 80 or over with acute or convalescent COVID-19.

The rearrangement joins TRBV18 to TRBJ2-3; D is perhaps TRBD1 (5 bases). The CDR3 loop spans 13 amino acids. Germline assignment: CDR1 KGHSH and CDR2 LQKENI. Trimming removed 8 bases at V and 0 bases at J, with 9 bases between. In DNA, the CDR3 is TGTGCCAGCGCGACAGCCAGCACAGATACGCAGTATTTT. Translation: CASATASTDTQYF.

This clone was recorded once. The rearrangement uses TRBV29-1 and TRBJ1-2; 7 bases are shared with TRBD1. J gave up 5 bases and V 3 bases, and 9 bases lay outside the gene matches. Per the germline V gene, CDR1 is SQVTM and CDR2 is ANQGSEA. The CDR3 is 14 residues long. For the CDR3, the DNA is TGCAGCGTTGACGGGGGACAGAACCTATATGGCTACACCTTC. Amino acids: CSVDGGQNLYGYTF.

In nucleotides, the CDR3 is TGTGCCAGCAGCTCCCCCGGCACTGGGGCCGAGCAGTACTTC. Its protein is CASSSPGTGAEQYF. The chain joins TRBV7-9 to TRBJ2-7; TRBD1 is a possible D gene (5 bases). CDR3 size: 14 residues. Deletions cut 4 bases from V and 6 bases from J, with 16 bases between. In germline, CDR1 is SEHNR, CDR2 FQNEAQ (reference sequence).

J is TRBJ2-1 and V is TRBV4-2, with 9 bases fitting TRBD1. Germline-derived CDR1 and CDR2 are LGHNA and YNFKEQ. The trim removed 4 bases at V and 4 bases at J, leaving 2 bases unmatched. This CDR3 contains 14 residues. The CDR3 is CASSRTGVYNEQFF. CDR3 coding DNA: TGTGCCAGCAGCCGGACAGGGGTTTACAATGAGCAGTTCTTC.

This sequence joins TRBV7-3 and TRBJ1-1; possible D gene TRBD1, 6 bases. V lost 4 bases, J lost 0 bases, and 12 bases lay in between. Germline CDR1 reads SGHTA; CDR2 reads FQGTGA. This CDR3 spans 15 amino acids. CDR3 residues: CASSSDRTLNTEAFF. For the CDR3, the DNA is TGTGCCAGCAGCTCCGACAGGACTCTGAACACTGAAGCTTTCTTT.

The CDR3 nucleotides read TGTGCCAGCAGCCCCGGGACTAGCGATCGGGACCAGTACTTC. Translating gives CASSPGTSDRDQYF. V is TRBV5-4 and J is TRBJ2-5, with 10 nucleotides matching TRBD2. The CDR3 runs to 14 residues. V lost 4 bases to trimming and J lost 10 bases; unmatched junction nucleotides: 10. Germline CDR1 reads SGHNT; CDR2 reads YYREEE (reference sequence).

V is TRBV7-2 and J is TRBJ1-2; 9 bases agree with TRBD1. The CDR3 runs 16 residues. V lost 6 bases and J lost 5; bases outside the gene matches: 13. The germline gives CDR1 SGHTA, CDR2 FQGNSA. The CDR3 sequence is CASSSDGTGMSYGYTF. The CDR3 nucleotides are TGTGCCAGCAGTTCTGATGGGACAGGGATGTCATATGGCTACACCTTC.

The V gene is TRBV9, the J gene TRBJ1-2; no clear D. Trimming stripped 2 bases from V and 8 bases from J, with 16 bases between. The CDR3 consists of 14 residues. Germline loops: CDR1 SGDLS, CDR2 YYNGEE. The CDR3 loop reads CASSVFGGSDGYTF. As DNA, the CDR3 is TGTGCCAGCAGCGTTTTTGGAGGGAGTGACGGCTACACCTTC.

The gene calls are TRBV19 and TRBJ1-5; 7 bases match TRBD1. Per germline, CDR1 LNHDA and CDR2 SQIVND (reference sequence). V trimming: 6 bases; J trimming: 0 bases; junction bases outside the gene matches: 5. This CDR3 is built from 15 residues. CDR3 bases: TGTGCCAGTAGCGGGACAGCTAATAGCAATCAGCCCCAGCATTTT. Its protein is CASSGTANSNQPQHF.

The rearrangement uses TRBV6-5 and TRBJ2-7; D is unclear. The length of the CDR3 is 13 residues. V lost 4 bases to trimming and J lost 3 bases, with 10 bases between them. Per germline, CDR1 MNHEY and CDR2 SVGAGI. The CDR3: CASSFGRNYEQYF. Here the CDR3 DNA reads TGTGCCAGCAGTTTTGGCAGAAACTACGAGCAGTACTTC.

The J gene is TRBJ1-1, the V gene TRBV24-1, with D possibly matching TRBD1 (6 bases). The germline V gene encodes CDR1 KGHDR and CDR2 SFDVKD. V was clipped by 9 bases and J by 5 bases, with 21 bases between them. The length of the CDR3 is 15 residues. In nucleotides, the CDR3 is TGTGCCACCGGGCCGGGACACAGGGAAGGGACTGAAGCTTTCTTT. It yields the protein CATGPGHREGTEAFF.

This sequence joins TRBV24-1 and TRBJ2-5; 15 nucleotides align to TRBD2. The CDR3 loop spans 18 amino acids. Germline-derived CDR1 and CDR2 are KGHDR and SFDVKD. V dropped 3 bases and J dropped 5; count of bases not matched to a gene: 9. The CDR3 DNA reads TGTGCCACCAGTGATCGGACTAGCGGGGGGGCAATAGAGGAGACCCAGTACTTC. Amino acid sequence: CATSDRTSGGAIEETQYF.

This clone was seen more than once but under ten times. CDR3 region: CASSLAGDGTETQYF. CDR3 DNA sequence: TGTGCCAGCAGCTTAGCAGGCGACGGAACAGAGACCCAGTACTTC. The chain has TRBV7-3 and TRBJ2-5; D is ambiguous. There are 15 residues in the CDR3. V lost 2 bases and J lost 4, with 14 bases in between. Germline V gene lookup returns CDR1 SGHTA and CDR2 FQGTGA.

This clone was observed at least ten times. The chain couples TRBV9 to TRBJ2-7, with no clear D. Trimming took 0 bases from V and 9 from J, leaving 13 bases between them. The germline CDR1 and CDR2 sequences are SGDLS and YYNGEE. The CDR3 has 13 amino acids. CDR3 sequence reads: CASSVVEDSRQYF. CDR3 bases: TGTGCCAGCAGCGTAGTTGAGGATTCCCGGCAGTACTTC.

This chain joins TRBV19 and TRBJ2-5, with D unclear. Germline V gene sequence: CDR1 LNHDA, CDR2 SQIVND (reference sequence). The V gene lost 6 bases and the J gene lost 2 bases, with 7 bases spanning the gap. This CDR3 contains 12 residues. CDR3 sequence reads: CASRSRQETQYF. CDR3 DNA: TGTGCCAGTAGGTCGAGGCAAGAGACCCAGTACTTC.

The rearrangement joins TRBV6-2 or TRBV6-3 to TRBJ2-3; the D gene is possibly TRBD1 (6 bases). The CDR3 is 17 residues long. Germline CDR1 MNHEY, CDR2 SVGEGT. Trimming shortened V by 4 bases and J by 0 bases, and 17 bases separated the two germline ends. For the CDR3, the DNA is TGTGCCAGCAGTTGGGCCTTCGGGACATCTAGCACAGATACGCAGTATTTT. Translation gives CASSWAFGTSSTDTQYF.

This clone was found a few times. The rearrangement joins TRBV7-2 to TRBJ1-1, with D maybe TRBD1 (6 bases). This CDR3 has 14 residues. Trimming shortened V by 0 bases and J by 5 bases, and 10 bases separated the two germline ends. Germline CDR1 reads SGHTA; CDR2 reads FQGNSA. CDR3 amino acids: CASSLAQGRTEAFF. In nucleotides, the CDR3 is TGTGCCAGCAGCTTAGCACAGGGAAGGACTGAAGCTTTCTTT.

As DNA, the CDR3 is TGTGCCAGCAGCACCACGACAGGGGGCAGTGAGCAGTTCTTC. It codes for CASSTTTGGSEQFF. This chain links TRBV7-7 with TRBJ2-1; 10 bases map to TRBD1. This CDR3 has 14 residues. Germline CDR1 and CDR2: SSHAT and FNYEAQ (reference sequence). Germline trimming cut 5 bases from V and 9 bases from J; bases unmatched to any gene: 7.

This clone was counted a single time. J is TRBJ2-5 and V is TRBV11-1; unclear D gene. The CDR3 covers 12 residues. V was cut by 8 bases and J by 5 bases, with 12 bases left in between. Germline CDR1 and CDR2: SGHAT and FQDESV (reference sequence). The CDR3 sequence: CASSGASETQYF. CDR3 DNA sequence: TGTGCCAGCTCAGGTGCGTCGGAGACCCAGTACTTC.

CDR3 protein: CASSSSGVQETQYF. Written as DNA, the CDR3 is TGTGCCAGCAGCTCTAGCGGGGTGCAAGAGACCCAGTACTTC. J is TRBJ2-5 and V is TRBV3-1 (or the pseudogene TRBV3-2), with 9 bases identical to TRBD2. Losses at the gene ends were 5 bases for V and 2 bases for J; bases not matched to a gene: 3. The CDR3 is 14 residues long. Germline CDR1 and CDR2: LGHDT and YNNKEL (reference sequence).

This sequence joins TRBV30 and TRBJ1-1; the D is unclear. CDR3 length: 13 amino acids. Trimming took off 2 bases at V and 1 base at J, with 8 bases between the two ends. CDR1 is GTSNPN, CDR2 SVGIG, per germline (reference sequence). CDR3 DNA sequence: TGTGCCTGGAGTCTCCAGTGGAACACTGAAGCTTTCTTT. Its protein product is CAWSLQWNTEAFF.

This sequence joins TRBV3-1 (or the pseudogene TRBV3-2) and TRBJ2-3; 8 bases match TRBD2. The CDR3 is 17 residues long. The V gene end was trimmed by 2 bases and the J gene end by 5 bases; junction bases not matched to a gene: 12. Germline loops: CDR1 LGHDT, CDR2 YNNKEL (reference sequence). CDR3 residues: CASSQFTAGAGGDTQYF. CDR3 DNA: TGTGCCAGCAGCCAATTTACAGCGGGAGCAGGTGGAGATACGCAGTATTTT.

The CDR3 here is CASMRDYQAYEQYF. CDR3 DNA: TGTGCCAGCATGCGGGACTACCAGGCCTACGAGCAGTACTTC. The chain couples TRBV6-5 to TRBJ2-7, with 7 nucleotides matching TRBD2. The CDR3 totals 14 residues. Germline V gene data show CDR1 as MNHEY and CDR2 as SVGAGI. Losses at the gene ends were 7 bases for V and 2 bases for J; bases not matched to a gene: 8.

The rearrangement links TRBV5-4 to TRBJ2-3; 13 bases fit TRBD2. Trimming took 2 bases from V and 4 from J; bases not matched to a gene: 4. Germline CDR1 reads SGHNT; CDR2 reads YYREEE (reference sequence). The CDR3 totals 16 residues. For the CDR3, the DNA is TGTGCCAGCAGCTTCGGACTAGCGGGAGCGCCAGATACGCAGTATTTT. Protein product: CASSFGLAGAPDTQYF.

This chain joins TRBV7-2 and TRBJ1-2, with D hard to call. Trimming removed 1 base from V and 4 bases from J, with 10 bases in between. This CDR3 is 14 amino acids long. The germline V gene has CDR1 SGHTA and CDR2 FQGNSA. The CDR3 here is CASSLESGSYGYTF. In DNA, the CDR3 is TGTGCCAGCAGCTTAGAGTCAGGAAGCTATGGCTACACCTTC.

The chain recombines TRBV5-4 with TRBJ2-1; weak D call: TRBD2 (5 bases). This CDR3 spans 15 amino acids. With 5 bases removed from V and 0 bases from J, the gap between germline ends came to 12 bases. Per germline, CDR1 SGHNT and CDR2 YYREEE (reference sequence). The CDR3 DNA follows: TGTGCCAGCAGGTCAGCGGCGGCCTCCTACAATGAGCAGTTCTTC. Its protein product is CASRSAAASYNEQFF. Full variable domain (missing parts from reference TRBV5-4 and TRBJ2-1): ETGVTQSPTHLIKTRGQQVTLRCSSQSGHNTVSWYQQALGQGPQFIFQYYREEENGRGNFPPRFSGLQFPNYSSELNVNALELDDSALYLCASRSAAASYNEQFFGPGTRLTVL.

This chain links TRBV9 with TRBJ2-7, with 8 bases that match TRBD2. From germline, CDR1 is SGDLS and CDR2 YYNGEE. V was clipped by 0 bases and J by 5 bases; unmatched bases: 7. This CDR3 has 15 amino acids. The CDR3 DNA reads TGTGCCAGCAGCGTAGGTCTAGCGGGCTTGGACGAGCAGTACTTC. The encoded protein is CASSVGLAGLDEQYF.

CDR3 nucleotide sequence: TGTGCCTTATCACGGGGGGACTACTACGAGCAGTACTTC. Amino acid sequence: CALSRGDYYEQYF. This chain uses TRBV30 with TRBJ2-7, with 7 bases lining up with TRBD2. The CDR3 is 13 amino acids. The ends lost 7 bases at V and 3 bases at J; junction bases unmatched: 9. CDR1 and CDR2 from the germline V gene are GTSNPN and SVGIG (reference sequence).

The V call is TRBV2, the J call TRBJ2-7; the D gene is possibly TRBD2 (6 bases). The V end was cut by 6 bases, the J end by 5 bases, with 14 bases between. The germline CDR1 and CDR2 sequences are SNHLY and FYNNEI. This CDR3 spans 13 amino acids. For the CDR3, the DNA is TGTGCCAGCAGCCGGGCCTCGGGGGACGAGCAGTACTTC. Its protein is CASSRASGDEQYF. The whole variable domain, remainder taken from reference TRBV2 and TRBJ2-7, is EPEVTQTPSHQVTQMGQEVILRCVPISNHLYFYWYRQILGQKVEFLVSFYNNEISEKSEIFDDQFSVERPDGSNFTLKIRSTKLEDSAMYFCASSRASGDEQYFGPGTRLTVT.

The chain uses TRBV28 and TRBJ2-1, with D possibly matching TRBD1 (5 bases). CDR1 and CDR2 (germline): MDHEN, SYDVKM. Trimming removed 5 bases from V and 4 bases from J, with 6 bases in between. The CDR3 is 12 residues long. CDR3 sequence reads: CASSRQYNEQFF. CDR3 sequence (DNA): TGTGCCAGCAGTCGACAGTACAATGAGCAGTTCTTC.

The genes are TRBV28 and TRBJ1-2; TRBD1 aligns across 8 bases. CDR1 and CDR2 from the germline V gene are MDHEN and SYDVKM. V shed 0 bases, J shed 0 bases, and the junction held 6 bases outside the gene matches. The CDR3 covers 17 residues. CDR3 in DNA: TGTGCCAGCAGTTTATGGTCGGGACAGGCGACTAACTATGGCTACACCTTC. Translated: CASSLWSGQATNYGYTF.

The chain combines TRBV19 with TRBJ2-7; a possible D gene is TRBD1 (5 bases). The V end lost 1 base, the J end lost 2 bases, and 12 bases lay between the germline ends. The germline V gene encodes CDR1 LNHDA and CDR2 SQIVND (reference sequence). The CDR3 sequence is 15 residues long. The chain's CDR3 is CASSIANRNPYEQYF. The CDR3 DNA reads as TGTGCCAGTAGTATAGCAAACAGGAACCCCTACGAGCAGTACTTC.